A single T cell receptor (beta chain) is shown here with its context. These data are taken from a study of blood T cell repertoires in COVID-19. About the study: Acute and convalescent COVID-19 samples came from the United States, Italy and Spain.

The study assigned cohorts using participant-reported clinical history. Donors in Cohort 3 who had recovered were those with two negative PCRs, healthcare professional clearance, or resolution of their symptoms. The authors' processing: The assay estimated nucleated cells by amplifying reference gene primers. Profiling relied on immunoSEQ multiplex PCR, and the TCRdb table lists in-frame clones only, not all of them. The DNA gave D and trimming, while V, J and clone size come from that table. The sample holds around 300,000 clones; under 90% are singletons and the top ten take less than 2%. The CDR3 is 16 amino acids. CDR1 is MNHEY, CDR2 SMNVEV, per germline (reference sequence). The J segment lost 7 bases and the V segment lost 2 bases, leaving 11 bases of the junction unmatched.

This TCR came from a woman in her sixties who had recovered from COVID-19. Sequencing was carried out using PBMCs or T cells enriched from blood (not recorded which). The V and J genes are TRBV27 and TRBJ2-1; 7 nucleotides line up with TRBD2. The CDR3 sequence: CASSLKVAGERNEQFF. In DNA, the CDR3 is TGTGCCAGCAGTTTAAAGGTGGCGGGAGAGAGAAATGAGCAGTTCTTC.